What follows is one TCR beta chain and its context. Its antigen is unknown. This CDR3 comprises 15 residues. V was clipped by 8 bases and J by 3 bases, with 19 bases between them. Per the germline V gene, CDR1 is MNHEY and CDR2 is SVGAGI. The sample is drawn from a study of cytomegalovirus exposure and HLA in healthy donors. The overall study: The Caucasian-associated ancestry cluster held more than 80% of a few hundred genotyped donors.

Findings and caveats of the study: Within the data, a cluster of highly shared sequence variants was likely a sequencing artifact.

Both 60 Vbeta primers and 13 Jbeta primers went into the PCR. The protocol was immunoSEQ multiplex PCR, while the TCRdb copy is restricted to in-frame clones and leaves out a portion. The sample carries 130,000 to 150,000 clones, approximately 82% recorded once. This chain joins TRBV6-5 and TRBJ1-2; D gene unclear. This TCR derives from a woman aged 60-75 years in good health and CMV-seropositive. Material for sequencing was PBMCs. CDR3 residues: CASASTAQNDYGYTF. The CDR3 bases are TGTGCCAGCGCCAGTACAGCACAAAATGACTATGGCTACACCTTC.